This T cell receptor beta chain was observed in a study of cytomegalovirus exposure and HLA in healthy donors (dated by TCRdb to about 2017). Study-wide context: An earlier analysis of several hundred of the donors reported about 300 Gb of sequence data and around 110 million unique TCR beta sequences obtained from about 180 million T cells. An early release covering roughly 600 HLA-typed donors comprised 300 to 350 gigabases of sequencing data and approximately 85 million unique TCR sequences. Of the 350 to 450 genotyped donors, 75% to 85% were placed in the genetic ancestry cluster associated with self-reported Caucasian donors. The aim of the study was to test whether cataloging public T cell receptors could identify signatures of past pathogen exposure. The study used immunosequencing to profile the T cell repertoires of 666 subjects and linked those repertoires to cytomegalovirus serostatus. A separate validation cohort of 90 to 150 different subjects was used in addition to the 666-subject first cohort. The study combined high-throughput TCR immunosequencing, statistical association of individual TCRs with disease status, and machine learning to predict cytomegalovirus infection status. A later analysis re-examined previously published TCR beta repertoires from just over 650 donors and added high-resolution HLA genotyping to investigate patterns of TCR occurrence. In the later analysis, no new phenotypic data were used to find candidate immune exposures; instead, reliance was placed on TCR beta sequences and their occurrence across donors. To decide whether each TCR beta V gene segment behaved as functional or pseudogenic, an earlier analysis of some 580 of the donors relied on high-throughput TCR beta sequencing. Donor age, sex, ethnicity and CMV serostatus were compiled alongside the repertoire data. A later genetic analysis took genome-wide SNP genotypes for about 65% of the 666 donors and used that subset as a discovery cohort. Every discovery cohort repertoire had been produced on one sequencing platform. Class I and class II HLA loci were covered by the typing at four-digit resolution. The number of donors typed differed by locus, with about 629-640 for A, B, C, DRB1 and DQB1, roughly 520 for DQA1, 606 for DPA1, and approximately 470 for DPB1. Roughly 5 DR-DQ haplotypes were handled as single units for association and clustering, since linkage in the cohort was strong. Among some 410 genotyped donors of the cohort, an average of roughly 230,000 unique TCR beta nucleotide sequences was sequenced per donor, of which approximately 19% were non-productive.

Libraries were made using the immunoSEQ multiplex PCR assay. For the multiplex PCR, a mixture combining 60 forward primers for TCR Vbeta segments and 13 reverse primers for TCR Jbeta segments was used. The CDR3 region of rearranged TCR beta genes was amplified from genomic DNA with a multiplex PCR assay. The amplified TCR beta libraries were sequenced on the Illumina HiSeq System as 87-base-pair reads. The paper's data handling went like this. A later analysis counted about 80 million unique TCR beta chains across the 666 repertoires, and some 12 million of these chains were shared by at least two donors. Raw reads were error-corrected and collapsed into unique sequences with a nearest-neighbor algorithm that merged closely related sequences to remove PCR and sequencing errors. Alignment of CDR3 sequences to IMGT reference sequences was used to assign V, D and J gene segments. For a sequence to be retained, a match of at least six nucleotides was required to both a V gene segment and a J gene segment. Rearrangements were classified as productive when the CDR3 lacked stop codons and remained in frame with V and J, and all other rearrangements were classified as non-productive. Following IMGT convention, CDR3 was defined as the stretch from the second conserved V-encoded cysteine up to the conserved J-encoded phenylalanine. Sequences without an unambiguous match to a single V gene segment were excluded from the earlier analysis of approximately 560 of the donors. In an earlier analysis of approximately 550 of the donors, V segments were called functional above 56.7% productive rearrangements and were called segregating when the between-donor standard deviation exceeded 5%. A statistical classification framework was built for diagnosing cytomegalovirus status from the catalog of TCR beta chain sequences. A later analysis assigned V and J genes by comparing TCR nucleotide sequences with IMGT/GENE-DB human TR gene sequences. Using the TCRdist pipeline, a later analysis assigned CDR3 sequences along with most-parsimonious VDJ recombination scenarios. A later analysis defined each TCR beta chain by its CDR3 amino acid sequence plus V-gene family, and excluded reads lacking a unique V-gene family. To address suspected cross-contamination and a sequencing artifact, a later analysis removed over 500 highly shared, low-generation-probability nucleotide sequences. For each public chain, a later analysis derived a clonal expansion index from normalized ranks of inferred template counts within each repertoire. A later analysis computed generation probabilities with a VDJ recombination model fitted to out-of-frame rearrangements, and checked the results against IGoR. In a later analysis, hypergeometric tests were used to score TCR-TCR, TCR-HLA and TCR-CMV co-occurrence, with a repertoire-size bias correction applied to TCR pairs. False discovery rates were estimated in a later analysis by permuting HLA or CMV assignments 20 times. In a later analysis, co-occurring TCRs were grouped using DBSCAN, and TCRdist sequence similarity was added for clustering within HLA-allele-positive subsets. For co-occurrence clustering, repertoires with fewer than 30,000 or more than 120,000 public chains were excluded, along with four or five repertoires with anomalous nucleotide sharing. TCRdb limited this immuneACCESS table to in-frame rearrangements with V and J called. A share of clones is missing; checked studies link under half to unresolved V genes, and the rest is unexplained. From that table come the V and J calls and clone size; the DNA was used to work out D and trimming. The sample table contains about 98,000 clones; only one count was recorded for about four fifths of them. About 10% of the sample belongs to the ten largest clones.

The cohort was made up of under 800 healthy bone marrow donors. Cohort members were all nominally healthy when sampled, although unrecorded immune exposures were likely present. The donor was CMV seropositive and was included in the group of 300 or so seropositive cohort members. A peripheral blood sample was collected from each donor, and TCR beta sequencing was performed on peripheral blood mononuclear cells. The Qiagen DNeasy Blood Extraction Kit was used to extract genomic DNA from the blood cell samples. With regard to this clone: Its antigen remains undetermined. No quality values exist for individual bases; no much larger clone is one base distant.

Germline trimming: 2 bases from V, 6 bases from J; junction bases outside gene matches: 15. Based on the germline V gene, the CDR1 and CDR2 sequences are LGHNA and YNFKEQ. The CDR3 measures 18 amino acids from cysteine to phenylalanine. Left in the record is the CDR3 DNA by itself, 54 bases read in frame from the first base. Study-wide conclusions, independent of this receptor: In both the original and validation cohorts, the classifier was reported to diagnose cytomegalovirus status with high specificity and sensitivity. The sequencing pipeline was judged likely to have produced a cluster of highly shared sequence variants as a technical artifact. This cohort had only TCR beta chains sequenced, and the lack of alpha or paired-chain data limited which features could be detected. The 87-base-pair reads could not distinguish some IMGT-functional V segments, including TRBV6-2 and TRBV6-3, so those segments were excluded. Strong co-occurrence of HLA alleles, especially DR and DQ, made assigning TCR associations to individual alleles difficult. A later genetic analysis associated a missense DCLRE1C variant with V-gene and J-gene trimming of TCR beta chains, and an independent cohort replicated the association. A further reported finding was that TCR beta sequences accurately predicted the HLA-A and HLA-B alleles for most subjects in the first cohort. Presence/absence analyses assumed roughly uniform sequencing depth across donors, an assumption that may not hold. The study listed 150 to 200 TCR beta chains as associated with cytomegalovirus. For the cohort, immune exposure information was limited to CMV serostatus. In a later analysis, TCR association rates were found to vary across HLA loci, with the most associated TCRs seen for DRB1 alleles and the fewest for HLA-C alleles. A later analysis associated 15,000 to 20,000 TCR beta sequences with specific HLA alleles at a false discovery rate of 0.05. Linkage disequilibrium might explain the correlated functional status among segregating V segments, but an unknown experimental factor could not be excluded. Most CMV-associated TCR beta chains appeared to be HLA-restricted in a later analysis, and the HLA associations seemed to be driven largely by CMV exposure. Broadly in line with IMGT annotations, most TCR beta V segments showed up in productive rearrangements about 87% or about 30% of the time in an earlier analysis of about 500 of the donors. Several of the top co-occurrence clusters appeared to be linked to parvovirus B19, influenza, CMV and Epstein-Barr virus, according to a later analysis. Compared with equally common non-associated chains, HLA-associated TCR beta chains in a later analysis were more clonally expanded and had lower generation probabilities. The earlier analysis of a few hundred of the donors excluded approximately 15 rarely observed V segments, including chromosome 9 orphons, because counts were too low. Three of the identified cytomegalovirus-associated TCR beta chains were confirmed in vitro to be specific for cytomegalovirus antigens. In a later genetic analysis, fewer N-insertions in productive TCRs were reported among donors in an Asian-associated ancestry cluster than the roughly 700-donor mean. The authors suggested that the approach could potentially be extended to other disease states and immunological phenotypes. Because HLA typing was unavailable for some donors at each locus, only the typed subset was used in association tests. Most TCR sequences were observed very rarely across donors, whereas some public TCRs were present in many individuals.

The rearranged segments are TRBV4-2 and TRBJ2-7, with 11 bases in between that match TRBD2. Sequencing used PBMCs. The TCR was taken from a man aged 18-30 years in good health and CMV-seropositive. The CDR3 here reads CASSQNTGGTSGGREQYF. The bases are TGTGCCAGCAGCCAAAATACGGGAGGCACTAGCGGGGGTCGCGAGCAGTACTTC.